The source of this T cell receptor (beta chain) is a study of long-term antiretroviral therapy in people with HIV. V shed 0 bases, J shed 2 bases, and the junction held 3 bases outside the gene matches. Germline V gene sequence: CDR1 LNHNV, CDR2 YYDKDF (reference sequence). CDR3 length equals 15 residues. With survey level as its setting, the immunoSEQ assay was v3.0. Libraries were prepared by immunoSEQ multiplex PCR; TCRdb keeps only in-frame clonotypes and omits some of them. The repertoire consists of 34,000 or so clones, with 70% to 90% occurring once and the leading ten covering roughly 4%. The TCR was taken from a man aged 18-30 years with HIV. Sample: unsorted PBMCs, taken about 3.5 years after starting antiretroviral therapy. The chain carries TRBV15 and TRBJ2-5, with TRBD2 identical over 7 bases. As DNA, the CDR3 is TGTGCCACCAGCAGAGACCACGGGGGGCAAGAGACCCAGTACTTC. Residues: CATSRDHGGQETQYF.